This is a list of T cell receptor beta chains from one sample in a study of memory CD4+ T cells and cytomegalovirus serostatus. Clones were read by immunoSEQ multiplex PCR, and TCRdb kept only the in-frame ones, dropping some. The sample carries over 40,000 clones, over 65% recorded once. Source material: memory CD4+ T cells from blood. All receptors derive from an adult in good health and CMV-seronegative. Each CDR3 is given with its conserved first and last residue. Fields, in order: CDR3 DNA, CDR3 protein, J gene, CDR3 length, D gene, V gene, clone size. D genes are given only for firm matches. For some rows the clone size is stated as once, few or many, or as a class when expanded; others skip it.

TGTGCCAGCAGTTCCGGACGCCTAAAACTGTTTTTT	CASSSGRLKLFF	TRBJ1-4	12	.	TRBV28	.
TGTGCCAGCAGCCCCACCCCAGGGGGCGCAGATACGCAGTATTTT	CASSPTPGGADTQYF	TRBJ2-3	15	TRBD1	TRBV5-5	.
TGTGCCAGCAGTTCGGGACAGGCGTATAATTCACCCCTCCACTTT	CASSSGQAYNSPLHF	TRBJ1-6	15	TRBD1	TRBV7-2	.
TGTGCCAGCAGCCGAACTGGGGTTACTGGAAACACCATATATTTT	CASSRTGVTGNTIYF	TRBJ1-3	15	.	TRBV11-2	.
TGTGCCAGCACCAAACAGGGGTTCGCTACCTACGAGCAGTGCTTC	CASTKQGFATYEQCF	TRBJ2-7	15	TRBD1	TRBV6-1	.
TGTGCCAGCAGTTTTCAGGGGGGCTCCTCCTACGAGCAGTACTTC	CASSFQGGSSYEQYF	TRBJ2-7	15	.	TRBV27	.
TGTGCCAGCTCACCATCTGGGGTCGGGAGTTCACCCCTCCACTTT	CASSPSGVGSSPLHF	TRBJ1-6	15	.	TRBV18	.
TGTGCCAGCAGCTTGCCCGGGGGCAATCAGCCCCAGCATTTT	CASSLPGGNQPQHF	TRBJ1-5	14	.	TRBV5-5	once
TGTGCCAGCAGTTTCCCGGAGGTGAACACTGAAGCTTTCTTT	CASSFPEVNTEAFF	TRBJ1-1	14	.	TRBV28	once
TGTGCCAGCAGCTTGGTTGGCCAGCGGGACACAGATACGCAGTATTTT	CASSLVGQRDTDTQYF	TRBJ2-3	16	TRBD2	TRBV4-2	.
TGTGCCAGTACTGGGATTGGCGCGCCTACAGATACGCAGTATTTT	CASTGIGAPTDTQYF	TRBJ2-3	15	.	TRBV19	.
TGTGCCAGCAGCTTAGCGACTGGAGTTGGTTTACAAGAGACCCAGTACTTC	CASSLATGVGLQETQYF	TRBJ2-5	17	.	TRBV7-9	.
TGTGCCAGCTCAGCCGGGACAGTGGACTACGAGCAGTACTTC	CASSAGTVDYEQYF	TRBJ2-7	14	TRBD1	TRBV18	.
TGTGCCAGCAGTTACGACAGGCGTCAGCCCCAGCATTTT	CASSYDRRQPQHF	TRBJ1-5	13	.	TRBV6-5	.
TGTGCCAGCAGCTTGGTTGGACCGAACACCGGGGAGCTGTTTTTT	CASSLVGPNTGELFF	TRBJ2-2	15	.	TRBV5-6	.
TGTGCCAGCAAGATTTACGGTCGGGTTAGCTCCGAGCAGTACTTC	CASKIYGRVSSEQYF	TRBJ2-7	15	.	TRBV6-1	.
TGTGCCAGCAGTTCGGACAGGGCGAACACCATATATTTT	CASSSDRANTIYF	TRBJ1-3	13	TRBD1	TRBV27	few
TGCGCCAGCAGCTCCTCGACAGGGGGGAGCTACGAGCAGTACTTC	CASSSSTGGSYEQYF	TRBJ2-7	15	TRBD1	TRBV5-1	.
TGCGCCAGCAGCCCCGGGACGGGGAATGAAAAACTGTTTTTT	CASSPGTGNEKLFF	TRBJ1-4	14	.	TRBV5-1	few
TGTGCCAGCAGCTTGAAGGGTAGCTACGAGCAGTACTTC	CASSLKGSYEQYF	TRBJ2-7	13	.	TRBV5-4	.
TGTGCCAGCAGTGGCGATCCAGGACCAGGCTACACCTTC	CASSGDPGPGYTF	TRBJ1-2	13	.	TRBV28	few
TGTGCCAGCACCCCAGGGGCAGGGCAGACCATGAACACTGAAGCTTTCTTT	CASTPGAGQTMNTEAFF	TRBJ1-1	17	.	TRBV27	.
TGTGCTAGTGGTTTGGGGGGACCGAATGAAAAACTGTTTTTT	CASGLGGPNEKLFF	TRBJ1-4	14	.	TRBV12-5	few
TGTGCCAGCAGCTTGGGATTGGGACTAGTCTCCTACGAGCAGTACTTC	CASSLGLGLVSYEQYF	TRBJ2-7	16	TRBD2	TRBV5-5	.
TGTGCCAGCAGCTTTACTCGGCGGACAGGGGGAGGCGGGGAGACCCAGTACTTC	CASSFTRRTGGGGETQYF	TRBJ2-5	18	TRBD1	TRBV7-2	.
TGTGCCAGCAGCCGGGACAGCATCTCCTACGAGCAGTACTTC	CASSRDSISYEQYF	TRBJ2-7	14	TRBD1	TRBV6-5	.
TGTGCCAGCAGTGGGGTAGGGGTCGATGGAACTGAAGCTTTCTTT	CASSGVGVDGTEAFF	TRBJ1-1	15	.	TRBV28	.
TGTGCCAGCAGTGTAGACAGCTCTACTTGGTCACCCCTCCACTTT	CASSVDSSTWSPLHF	TRBJ1-6	15	.	TRBV25-1	.
TGTGCCAGCAGGCCCCCGGGACGGTACTACGAGCAGTACTTC	CASRPPGRYYEQYF	TRBJ2-7	14	.	TRBV6-5	.
TGTGCCAGCTCAGGACAGTATAATTCACCCCTCCACTTT	CASSGQYNSPLHF	TRBJ1-6	13	.	TRBV6-5	.
TGTGCCATCAGTGACTTGGGTGGCCCAGAGGTTTGGACTGAAGCTTTCTTT	CAISDLGGPEVWTEAFF	TRBJ1-1	17	.	TRBV10-3	.
TGTGCCAGCAGTGTCAGCTCGAACACCGGGGAGCTGTTTTTT	CASSVSSNTGELFF	TRBJ2-2	14	.	TRBV2	.
TGTGCCAGCAGATCTACCGGGACAGCCAACAATCAGCCCCAGCATTTT	CASRSTGTANNQPQHF	TRBJ1-5	16	TRBD1	TRBV27	.
TGCGCCAGCAGCCAAGACTCGACAGGAACAGCTTTCTTT	CASSQDSTGTAFF	TRBJ1-1	13	.	TRBV4-3	.
TGTGCCAGCAGCGTAGACGGGGATCAGCCCCAGCATTTT	CASSVDGDQPQHF	TRBJ1-5	13	.	TRBV9	once
TGTGCCACCAGCAGTCGGCGCGGGGGAAGCACAGATACGCAGTATTTT	CATSSRRGGSTDTQYF	TRBJ2-3	16	TRBD2	TRBV15	.
TGCGCCAGCAGCTTGGACGGGGGCGGCTCTGGAAACACCATATATTTT	CASSLDGGGSGNTIYF	TRBJ1-3	16	.	TRBV5-1	once
TGCGCCAGCAGCCAAGTGTATATGAGCAATCAGCCCCAGCATTTT	CASSQVYMSNQPQHF	TRBJ1-5	15	.	TRBV4-1	.
TGCGCCAGCAGCGAACTACCTAGCGGGGGGGACACCGGGGAGCTGTTTTTT	CASSELPSGGDTGELFF	TRBJ2-2	17	TRBD2	TRBV5-1	.
TGTGCTAGTGGTACCCACCTCGGACTAGCGGGGGGGAGCACAGATACGCAGTATTTT	CASGTHLGLAGGSTDTQYF	TRBJ2-3	19	TRBD2	TRBV12-5	few
TGTGCCAGCAGTTTTAATATCAAAATGAACACTGAAGCTTTCTTT	CASSFNIKMNTEAFF	TRBJ1-1	15	.	TRBV27	.
TGTGCCAGCAGCGTAGGAAGGGGGCAGTTCTTC	CASSVGRGQFF	TRBJ2-1	11	.	TRBV21-1	.
TGTGCCAGCAGGAGAGGCGGGACCCTGAACACTGAAGCTTTCTTT	CASRRGGTLNTEAFF	TRBJ1-1	15	.	TRBV28	.
TGTGCCAGCAGCTCCTCACGGGGACAGAGGAACACTGAAGCTTTCTTT	CASSSSRGQRNTEAFF	TRBJ1-1	16	TRBD1	TRBV7-9	.
TGTGCCAGCAGCCGGACAGGGGCCAGGAAAGAGACCCAGTACTTC	CASSRTGARKETQYF	TRBJ2-5	15	TRBD1	TRBV7-2	.
TGCGCCAGCAGCCTGGAACAAACTGCGAATGAGCAGTTCTTC	CASSLEQTANEQFF	TRBJ2-1	14	.	TRBV5-1	.
TGTGCCAGCAGGTGGGGGGGGGCTAACTATGGCTACACCTTC	CASRWGGANYGYTF	TRBJ1-2	14	.	TRBV6-5	.
TGTGCCAGCAGCGGGGTTGGCGGGGAGCTGTTTTTT	CASSGVGGELFF	TRBJ2-2	12	.	TRBV6-5	once
TGTGCCAGTAGTTCGGGGACAAACATGAACACTGAAGCTTTCTTT	CASSSGTNMNTEAFF	TRBJ1-1	15	.	TRBV19	.
TGCGCCAGCAGCCTAACGACGGACTTAGCCAAAGAGACCCAGTACTTC	CASSLTTDLAKETQYF	TRBJ2-5	16	.	TRBV5-1	few